This T cell receptor beta chain appears in the sequencing data of a study of T cells in Graves' hyperthyroidism and ophthalmopathy. Looking at the study overall: Specimen type is peripheral blood, collected at initial diagnosis prior to any treatment. General study findings and limits: Separation of ophthalmopathy from stable hyperthyroidism was achieved by a 13 V-J model.

On this clonotype itself: As yet, its antigen is unknown.

RNA transcripts were the template for amplifying TCR beta CDR3 regions. A set of HTBI primers served as the primers for a first-round RT-PCR of the TCR CDR3. TCRdb re-analysed the multiplex PCR reads in MiXCR, keeping a single row per CDR3 protein. Among about 370,000 distinct CDR3 sequences, over 12% were seen once, and the ten largest hold roughly 19%. The sequenced material came from blood. The receptor's source is a woman in her sixties or seventies with Graves' ophthalmopathy.

The chain's CDR3 is CASSSTGRYSGNTIYF. CDR3 nucleotide sequence: TGTGCCAGCAGCTCGACTGGCCGATACTCTGGAAACACCATATATTTT. The chain links TRBV7-9 to TRBJ1-3; D uncertain. Germline CDR1 and CDR2: SEHNR and FQNEAQ (reference sequence). The CDR3 has 16 residues. V lost 4 bases and J 0 bases, leaving 13 bases between the germline ends. Variable domain in full (rest from reference TRBV7-9 and TRBJ1-3): DTGVSQNPRHKITKRGQNVTFRCDPISEHNRLYWYRQTLGQGPEFLTYFQNEAQLEKSRLLSDRFSAERPKGSFSTLEIQRTEQGDSAMYLCASSSTGRYSGNTIYFGEGSWLTVV.